This TCR beta chain was identified during a study of metastatic and nonmetastatic thyroid tumors. Until they underwent thyroid surgery, no patient had received any treatment. This clone came up many times. TCRdb reassembled clones from the PCR reads with MiXCR. Among around 23,000 clones, 20% to 25% were seen once, and the ten largest hold roughly 24%. Sequencing input: blood. The receptor was derived from a male donor with papillary thyroid cancer or a benign thyroid nodule (not recorded which). Some clones in this sample may be carry-over from other donors' samples.

The CDR3 region is CASSLGQNNSPLHF. The DNA for the CDR3 is TGTGCCAGCAGCTTAGGGCAGAATAATTCACCCCTCCACTTT. The rearrangement uses TRBV7-9 and TRBJ1-6; D not certain. Germline V gene lookup returns CDR1 SEHNR and CDR2 FQNEAQ (reference sequence). This CDR3 spans 14 amino acids. V was trimmed by 1 base and J by 5 bases, leaving 6 bases between them.